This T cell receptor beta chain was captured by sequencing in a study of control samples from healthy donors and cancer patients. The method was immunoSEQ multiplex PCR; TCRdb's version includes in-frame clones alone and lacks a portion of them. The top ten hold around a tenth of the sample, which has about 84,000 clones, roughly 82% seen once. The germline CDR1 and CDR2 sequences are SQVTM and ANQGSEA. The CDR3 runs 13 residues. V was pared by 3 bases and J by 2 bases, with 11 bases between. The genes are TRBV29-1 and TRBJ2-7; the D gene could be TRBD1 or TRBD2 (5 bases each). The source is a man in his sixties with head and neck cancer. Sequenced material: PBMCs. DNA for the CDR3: TGCAGCGTTGACGGGGCCACAACCTACGAGCAGTACTTC. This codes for CSVDGATTYEQYF.